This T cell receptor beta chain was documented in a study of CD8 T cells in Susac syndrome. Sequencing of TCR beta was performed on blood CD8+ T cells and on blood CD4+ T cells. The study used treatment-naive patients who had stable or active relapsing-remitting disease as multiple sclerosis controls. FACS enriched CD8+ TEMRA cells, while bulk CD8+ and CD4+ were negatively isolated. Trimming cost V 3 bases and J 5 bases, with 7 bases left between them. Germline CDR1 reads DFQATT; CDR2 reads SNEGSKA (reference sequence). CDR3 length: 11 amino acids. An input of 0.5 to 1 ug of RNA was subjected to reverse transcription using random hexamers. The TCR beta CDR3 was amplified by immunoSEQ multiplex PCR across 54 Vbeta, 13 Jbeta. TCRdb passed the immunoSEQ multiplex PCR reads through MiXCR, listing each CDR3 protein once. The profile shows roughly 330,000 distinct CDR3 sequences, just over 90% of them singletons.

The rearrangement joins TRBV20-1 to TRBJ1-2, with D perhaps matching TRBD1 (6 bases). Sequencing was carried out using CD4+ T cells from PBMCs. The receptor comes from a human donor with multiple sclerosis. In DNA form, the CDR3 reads TGCAGTGCTAGTAGGGGGTATGGCTACACCTTC. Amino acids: CSASRGYGYTF.